The rows below give T cell receptor beta chains drawn from one sample of a study of identifying expanded T cells in peripheral blood. Here immunoSEQ multiplex PCR was the method, and the copy in TCRdb shows in-frame clones only, minus some. This sample has about 130,000 clones, with 70% to 90% found just once. Sequencing input: blood. These receptors all stem from a person aged 18 to 70 in good health. Both conserved end residues are part of each CDR3. A D gene is named only where the DNA matches it firmly. Size is stated for part of the rows, as once, few or many counts, or as a class when the clone is expanded.

TRBJ1-4 TRBD1 . TRBV28 CASTDRANYEKLFF TGTGCCAGCACGGACAGGGCGAATTATGAAAAACTGTTTTTT
TRBJ2-1 . . TRBV14 CASSISEKNEQFF TGTGCCAGCAGCATCTCAGAGAAGAATGAGCAGTTCTTC
TRBJ2-5 . . TRBV5-1 CASSLQPTQETQYF TGCGCCAGCAGCTTACAGCCTACCCAAGAGACCCAGTACTTC
TRBJ2-5 . . TRBV30 CAWTADSPGETQYF TGTGCCTGGACGGCCGACAGTCCTGGCGAGACCCAGTACTTC
TRBJ2-5 . . TRBV21-1 CASSKATSGVKETQYF TGTGCCAGCAGCAAAGCCACTAGCGGGGTTAAAGAGACCCAGTACTTC
TRBJ1-1 . . TRBV7-9 CASSLVGPMGTEAFF TGTGCCAGCAGCTTAGTGGGCCCTATGGGCACTGAAGCTTTCTTT
TRBJ1-4 . . TRBV10-1 CASSESVDEKLFF TGCGCCAGCAGTGAGTCGGTGGATGAAAAACTGTTTTTT
TRBJ2-7 TRBD1 . TRBV5-6 CASSTLLQGALAYEQYF TGTGCCAGCAGCACCCTGCTACAGGGGGCGCTTGCCTACGAGCAGTACTTC
TRBJ2-3 . . TRBV7-2 CASSLSNPDTQYF TGTGCCAGCAGCTTAAGTAACCCAGATACGCAGTATTTT
TRBJ2-5 TRBD2 once TRBV5-1 CASSLGTSKETQYF TGCGCCAGCAGCCTTGGGACTAGCAAAGAGACCCAGTACTTC
TRBJ1-3 TRBD1 . TRBV9 CASSPWTGSGNTIYF TGTGCCAGCAGCCCTTGGACAGGCTCTGGAAACACCATATATTTT
TRBJ1-3 . few TRBV4-2 CASSQATDSGNTIYF TGTGCCAGCAGCCAAGCGACGGACTCTGGAAACACCATATATTTT
TRBJ1-5 . . TRBV19 CASRVAGGDGQPQHF TGTGCCAGTAGGGTCGCGGGAGGGGATGGTCAGCCCCAGCATTTT
TRBJ2-3 . few TRBV5-6 CASSLSLLDTQYF TGTGCCAGCAGCTTGTCATTGTTGGATACGCAGTATTTT
TRBJ2-2 . . TRBV28 CASSFGGTGELFF TGTGCCAGCAGTTTCGGGGGCACCGGGGAGCTGTTTTTT
TRBJ2-3 . once TRBV6-5 CASRDGLDTDTQYF TGTGCCAGCAGGGACGGACTCGACACAGATACGCAGTATTTT
TRBJ1-3 . . TRBV6-1 CASTWGGIGNTIYF TGTGCCAGCACCTGGGGGGGGATAGGAAACACCATATATTTT
TRBJ1-6 . once TRBV7-3 CASSLDPGHNSPLHF TGTGCCAGCAGCTTAGATCCAGGGCATAATTCACCCCTCCACTTT
TRBJ2-1 TRBD2 . TRBV13 CASSLGASGNSAYNEQFF TGTGCCAGCAGCTTAGGGGCTAGCGGGAATTCGGCCTACAATGAGCAGTTCTTC
TRBJ1-5 . . TRBV12-2 CASRGRGPFQPQHF TGTGCAAGTCGCGGCAGGGGCCCTTTTCAGCCCCAGCATTTT
TRBJ2-7 TRBD2 . TRBV27 CASSSSGVPYEQYF TGTGCCAGCAGTTCAAGCGGGGTACCCTACGAGCAGTACTTC
TRBJ2-1 TRBD2 . TRBV7-3 CASSFHGGLAGGGNSYNEQFF TGTGCCAGCAGCTTCCATGGAGGACTAGCGGGAGGGGGCAACTCCTACAATGAGCAGTTCTTC
TRBJ1-4 . . TRBV7-8 CASSSNRAGTNEKLFF TGTGCCAGCAGCTCTAACAGGGCCGGAACTAATGAAAAACTGTTTTTT
TRBJ2-1 TRBD2 . TRBV4-1 CASSQRTSGRDEQFF TGCGCCAGCAGCCAAAGGACTAGCGGGAGAGATGAGCAGTTCTTC
TRBJ2-1 . . TRBV9 CASSVGDIQGLPPYNEQFF TGTGCCAGCAGCGTAGGGGATATTCAGGGCCTGCCCCCCTACAATGAGCAGTTCTTC
TRBJ2-5 TRBD2 . TRBV5-6 CASSPLLAREETQYF TGTGCCAGCAGCCCTTTACTAGCGCGAGAAGAGACCCAGTACTTC
TRBJ2-7 TRBD1 . TRBV10-3 CAISVQGQDEQYF TGTGCCATCAGTGTCCAGGGACAGGACGAGCAGTACTTC
TRBJ1-5 . . TRBV11-2 CASSPGATDSNQPQHF TGTGCCAGCAGCCCCGGGGCAACCGATAGCAATCAGCCCCAGCATTTT
TRBJ1-1 TRBD1 . TRBV4-1 CASNLQGTNTEAFF TGCGCCAGCAACTTACAGGGGACGAACACTGAAGCTTTCTTT
TRBJ1-1 TRBD1 few TRBV10-3 CAISDLGTGEVEAFF TGTGCCATCAGTGACTTAGGCACAGGGGAGGTTGAAGCTTTCTTT
TRBJ2-1 . . TRBV6-6 CASSSRLGGNNEQFF TGTGCCAGCAGTTCCCGACTAGGGGGAAACAATGAGCAGTTCTTC
TRBJ1-1 . . TRBV11-2 CASSWAPNTEAFF TGTGCCAGCAGCTGGGCCCCAAACACTGAAGCTTTCTTT
TRBJ2-3 . . TRBV5-6 CASSLNSGTDTQYF TGTGCCAGCAGCCTTAATAGCGGCACAGATACGCAGTATTTT
TRBJ2-7 . . TRBV28 CASSQGPFSYEQYF TGTGCCAGCAGCCAGGGACCGTTCTCCTACGAGCAGTACTTC
TRBJ1-2 . . TRBV5-6 CASSLKSGSGYTF TGTGCCAGCAGCTTGAAAAGCGGGTCTGGCTACACCTTC
TRBJ1-6 . . TRBV11-3 CASSLRGANSPLHF TGTGCCAGCAGCCTCCGGGGAGCTAATTCACCCCTCCACTTT
TRBJ2-4 . . TRBV7-9 CASSLEAGGENIQYF TGTGCCAGCAGCTTAGAGGCCGGAGGAGAAAACATTCAGTACTTC
TRBJ2-5 . . TRBV9 CASSVGAAPATQETQYF TGTGCCAGCAGCGTAGGTGCGGCTCCGGCGACCCAAGAGACCCAGTACTTC
TRBJ1-3 TRBD1 . TRBV27 CASSKDRGRNTIYF TGTGCCAGCAGCAAGGACAGGGGACGAAACACCATATATTTT
TRBJ2-7 . . TRBV7-2 CASSPRTGPKGYF TGTGCCAGCAGCCCCCGAACGGGGCCCAAAGGGTACTTC
TRBJ2-5 . . TRBV11-2 CASSSTQGSAQYF TGTGCCAGCAGCTCAACCCAGGGGTCGGCCCAGTACTTC
TRBJ2-1 TRBD2 once TRBV4-3 CASSQVRGAYNEQFF TGCGCCAGCAGCCAAGTGCGGGGGGCCTACAATGAGCAGTTCTTC
TRBJ2-5 . . TRBV4-1 CASSQESAGIRGETQYF TGCGCCAGCAGCCAAGAGTCGGCCGGCATCAGGGGAGAGACCCAGTACTTC
TRBJ2-6 . . TRBV5-8 CASSAGTQSSGANVLTF TGTGCCAGCAGCGCCGGGACGCAAAGCTCTGGGGCCAACGTCCTGACTTTC
TRBJ2-3 . . TRBV5-1 CASSLEVDTQYF TGCGCCAGCAGCTTGGAAGTAGATACGCAGTATTTT